This entry lists 15 T cell receptor beta chains sequenced from one sample in a study of monozygotic twins with inflammatory bowel disease. TCRdb reworked the 5' RACE reads into one entry per CDR3 protein, no DNA. The sample data list about 440,000 distinct CDR3 sequences. Sequenced input: blood. These receptors were taken from a human donor with ulcerative colitis or Crohn's disease, or a healthy co-twin of an affected twin (not recorded which).

The rearrangement uses TRBV7-2 and TRBJ2-6. The CDR3 consists of 17 residues. Looked up from germline, CDR1 is SGHTA and CDR2 is FQGNSA. CDR3 amino acids: CASSFGGTLVKANVLTF.

The chain combines TRBV20-1 with TRBJ2-1; with no DNA, the TCRdb D assignment of TRBD2 cannot be verified. The CDR3 spans 15 residues. The V gene's germline CDR1 is DFQATT and CDR2 SNEGSKA (reference sequence). This CDR3 is CSATEAGGTYNEQFF.

This chain uses TRBV7-2 with TRBJ2-7. Germline V CDR1 and CDR2: SGHTA, FQGNSA. The CDR3 is 13 amino acids. CDR3 amino acids: CASSLGVYYEQYF.

The rearrangement uses TRBV7-3 and TRBJ2-3. The CDR3 has 13 residues. CDR1 SGHTA and CDR2 FQGTGA come from the germline V gene. This chain's CDR3 is CASSLGVLNTQYF.

The chain couples TRBV7-8 to TRBJ2-7; TCRdb's D call, TRBD1, is unchecked because there is no DNA. This CDR3 is 14 amino acids long. Germline V gene lookup returns CDR1 SGHVS and CDR2 FQNEAQ. CDR3 amino acids: CASSVDRGPYEQYF.

The V gene is TRBV5-1, the J gene TRBJ1-1; checking the TCRdb D call of TRBD1 is not possible without DNA. The CDR3 has 15 amino acids. The germline CDR1 and CDR2 sequences are SGHRS and YFSETQ. CDR3 loop: CASSRDRGSETEAFF.

V usage is TRBV7-9 and J usage is TRBJ1-2; the TCRdb D gene call, TRBD1, has no DNA to confirm it. Germline V lookup: CDR1 SEHNR, CDR2 FQNEAQ (reference sequence). The CDR3 runs 14 residues. CDR3 sequence: CASSYLDRGHGYTF.

The rearrangement joins TRBV4-3 to TRBJ2-3; checking the TCRdb D call of TRBD2 is not possible without DNA. Germline-derived CDR1 and CDR2 are LGHNA and YSLEER. This CDR3 has 16 amino acids. The CDR3 here is CASSQGTSGSMDTQYF.

The chain employs TRBV20-1 and TRBJ2-7; TCRdb designates TRBD2, a call that cannot be tested without DNA. The V gene's germline CDR1 is DFQATT and CDR2 SNEGSKA (reference sequence). The CDR3 totals 14 residues. The CDR3 is CSASRLAASYEQYF.

This chain uses TRBV28 with TRBJ1-2; TCRdb outputs TRBD1, but without DNA this stays unchecked. Germline-derived CDR1 and CDR2 are MDHEN and SYDVKM. This CDR3 contains 12 residues. The CDR3 region is CASSTGTYGYTF.

This chain links TRBV12-3 or TRBV12-4 with TRBJ2-1; there is no DNA to check the TCRdb D call of TRBD2. This CDR3 has 18 residues. The CDR3 protein is CASSRGLAGEVGYNEQFF.

The chain uses TRBV20-1 and TRBJ1-6. Germline-derived CDR1 and CDR2 are DFQATT and SNEGSKA (reference sequence). This CDR3 contains 16 residues. The CDR3 loop is CSARDDDYSYNSPLHF.

The rearrangement uses TRBV5-1 and TRBJ2-3; the D gene TCRdb calls, TRBD1, cannot be checked with no DNA. Per germline, CDR1 SGHRS and CDR2 YFSETQ. The CDR3 extends over 14 amino acids. Here the CDR3 reads CASSLLTGQDTQYF.

V gene TRBV29-1 combines with J gene TRBJ1-1. The CDR3 runs to 13 residues. In germline, CDR1 is SQVTM, CDR2 ANQGSEA. The chain's CDR3 is CSVEPGGDTEAFF.

This chain uses TRBV5-1 with TRBJ1-1. The length of the CDR3 is 16 residues. From germline, CDR1 is SGHRS and CDR2 YFSETQ. CDR3 amino acids: CASSLGQRYMNTEAFF.